Listed here is a single T cell receptor (beta chain). The V gene's germline CDR1 is SEHNR and CDR2 FQNEAQ (reference sequence). The CDR3 spans 15 residues. V lost 5 bases, J lost 4 bases, and 8 bases stayed unmatched. The data are from a study of shared clonotypes between healthy human individuals. TCRdb's copy holds only in-frame clones and misses some; the assay was immunoSEQ multiplex PCR. The table lists a few hundred thousand clones, more than 60% of them singletons, with 10% in the top ten. The chain combines TRBV7-9 with TRBJ1-5; 7 bases match TRBD1. Specimen: memory CD4+ T cells sorted from blood. Regarding subset: CD45RA-negative fraction. The clonotype comes from a man younger than 40 in good health. CDR3 nucleotides: TGTGCCAGCAGCCCGAGGGACAGACCGAATCAGCCCCAGCATTTT. Translated: CASSPRDRPNQPQHF.